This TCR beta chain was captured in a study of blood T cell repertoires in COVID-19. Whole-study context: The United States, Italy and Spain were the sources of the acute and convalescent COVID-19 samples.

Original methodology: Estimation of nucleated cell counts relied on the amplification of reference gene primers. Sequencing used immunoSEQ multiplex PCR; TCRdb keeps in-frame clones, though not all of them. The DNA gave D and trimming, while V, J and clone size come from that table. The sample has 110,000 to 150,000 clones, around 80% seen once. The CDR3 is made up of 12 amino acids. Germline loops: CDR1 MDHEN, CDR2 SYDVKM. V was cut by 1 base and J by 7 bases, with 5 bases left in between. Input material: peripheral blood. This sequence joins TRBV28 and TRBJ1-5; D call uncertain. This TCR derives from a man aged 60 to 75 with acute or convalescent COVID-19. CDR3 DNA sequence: TGTGCCAGCAGTTTATTAGCGCAGCCCCAGCATTTT. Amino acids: CASSLLAQPQHF.